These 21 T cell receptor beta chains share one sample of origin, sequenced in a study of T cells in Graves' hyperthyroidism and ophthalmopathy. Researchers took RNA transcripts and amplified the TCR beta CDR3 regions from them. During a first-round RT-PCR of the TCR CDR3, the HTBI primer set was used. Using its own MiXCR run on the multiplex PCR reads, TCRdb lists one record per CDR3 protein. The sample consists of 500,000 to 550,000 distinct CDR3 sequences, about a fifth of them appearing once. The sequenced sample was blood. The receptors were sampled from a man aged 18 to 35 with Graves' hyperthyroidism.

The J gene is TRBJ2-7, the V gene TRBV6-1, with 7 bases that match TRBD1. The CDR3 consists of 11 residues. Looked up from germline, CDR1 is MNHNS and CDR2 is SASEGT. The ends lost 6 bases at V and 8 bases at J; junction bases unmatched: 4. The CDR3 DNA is TGTGCCAGCAGCCCGGACAGGAAGCAGTACTTC. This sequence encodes CASSPDRKQYF.

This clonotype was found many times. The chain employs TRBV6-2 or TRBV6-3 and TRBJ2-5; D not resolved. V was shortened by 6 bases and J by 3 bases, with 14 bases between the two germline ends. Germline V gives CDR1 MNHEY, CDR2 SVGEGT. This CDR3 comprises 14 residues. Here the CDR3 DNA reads TGTGCCAGCAGCTATTCTGGTTACGAAGAGACCCAGTACTTC. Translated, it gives CASSYSGYEETQYF.

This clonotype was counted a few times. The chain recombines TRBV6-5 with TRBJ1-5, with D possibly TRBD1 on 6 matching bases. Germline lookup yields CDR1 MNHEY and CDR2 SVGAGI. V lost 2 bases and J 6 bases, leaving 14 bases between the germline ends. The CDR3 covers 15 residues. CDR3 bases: TGTGCCAGCAGTTACGTGGCAGGGGAGGCTCAGCCCCAGCATTTT. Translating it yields CASSYVAGEAQPQHF.

DNA of the CDR3: TGTGCCTGGAGATTGACAGGGGCTCACGAGCAGTACTTC. Translation gives CAWRLTGAHEQYF. V and J are TRBV30 and TRBJ2-7, with TRBD1 matching 8 bases. V lost 3 bases and J lost 5; bases outside the gene matches: 6. CDR1 GTSNPN and CDR2 SVGIG come from the germline V gene (reference sequence). The CDR3 is made up of 13 amino acids.

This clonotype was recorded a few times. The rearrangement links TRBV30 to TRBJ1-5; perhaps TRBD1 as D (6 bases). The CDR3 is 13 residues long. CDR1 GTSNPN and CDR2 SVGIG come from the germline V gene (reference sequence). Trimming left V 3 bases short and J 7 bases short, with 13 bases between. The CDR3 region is CAWSRQVGQPQHF. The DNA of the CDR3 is TGTGCCTGGAGCCGACAGGTTGGGCAGCCCCAGCATTTT. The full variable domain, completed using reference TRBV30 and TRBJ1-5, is SQTIHQWPATLVQPVGSPLSLECTVEGTSNPNLYWYRQAAGRGLQLLFYSVGIGQISSEVPQNLSASRPQDRQFILSSKKLLLSDSGFYLCAWSRQVGQPQHFGDGTRLSIL.

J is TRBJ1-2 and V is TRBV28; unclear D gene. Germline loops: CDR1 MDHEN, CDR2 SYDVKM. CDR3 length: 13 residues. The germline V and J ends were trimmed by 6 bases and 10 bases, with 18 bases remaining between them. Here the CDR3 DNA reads TGTGCCAGCAGCCGAGCCTCAGGCATGGACTACACCTTC. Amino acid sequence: CASSRASGMDYTF.

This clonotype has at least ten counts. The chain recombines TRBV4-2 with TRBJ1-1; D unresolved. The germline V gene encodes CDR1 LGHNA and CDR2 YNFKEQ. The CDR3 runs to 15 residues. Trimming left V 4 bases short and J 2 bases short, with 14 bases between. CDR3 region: CASSPYSNANTEAFF. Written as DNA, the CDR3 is TGTGCCAGCAGCCCGTACAGCAACGCCAACACTGAAGCTTTCTTT.

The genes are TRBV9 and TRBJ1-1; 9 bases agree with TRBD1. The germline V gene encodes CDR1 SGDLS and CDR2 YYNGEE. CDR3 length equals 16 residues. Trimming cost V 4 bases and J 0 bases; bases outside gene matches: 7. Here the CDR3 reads CASSPAGTGLNTEAFF. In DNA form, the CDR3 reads TGTGCCAGCAGCCCTGCTGGGACAGGGTTGAACACTGAAGCTTTCTTT.

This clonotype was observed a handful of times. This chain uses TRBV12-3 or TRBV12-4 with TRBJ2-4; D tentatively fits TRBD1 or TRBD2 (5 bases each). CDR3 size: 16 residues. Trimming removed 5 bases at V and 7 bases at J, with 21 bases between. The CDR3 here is CASSQRDVRGGNIQYF. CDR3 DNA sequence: TGTGCCAGCAGTCAAAGGGACGTACGAGGTGGGAACATTCAGTACTTC.

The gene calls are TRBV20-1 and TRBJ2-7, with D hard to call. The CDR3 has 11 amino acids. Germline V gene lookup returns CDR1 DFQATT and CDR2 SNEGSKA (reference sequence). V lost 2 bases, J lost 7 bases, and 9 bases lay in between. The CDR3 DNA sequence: TGCAGTGCTAGACCCGTGGGAGAGCAGTACTTC. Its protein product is CSARPVGEQYF.

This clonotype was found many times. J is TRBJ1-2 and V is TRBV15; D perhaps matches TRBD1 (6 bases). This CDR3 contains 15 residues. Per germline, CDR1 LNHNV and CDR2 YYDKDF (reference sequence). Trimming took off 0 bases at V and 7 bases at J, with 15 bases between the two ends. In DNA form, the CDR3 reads TGTGCCACCAGCAGAGATCGAGGAAAAGGGGGTGGCTACACCTTC. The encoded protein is CATSRDRGKGGGYTF.

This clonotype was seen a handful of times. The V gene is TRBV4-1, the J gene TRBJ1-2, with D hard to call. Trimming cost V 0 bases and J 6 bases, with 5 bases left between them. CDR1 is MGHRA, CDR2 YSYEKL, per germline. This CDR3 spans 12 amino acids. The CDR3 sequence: CASSQEADGYTF. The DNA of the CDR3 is TGCGCCAGCAGCCAAGAGGCTGATGGCTACACCTTC.

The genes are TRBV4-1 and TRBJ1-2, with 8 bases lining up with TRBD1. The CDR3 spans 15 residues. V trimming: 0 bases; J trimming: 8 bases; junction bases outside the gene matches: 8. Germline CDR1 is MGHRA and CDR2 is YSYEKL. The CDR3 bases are TGCGCCAGCAGCCAAGATTTGGGGACAGGCGGCGGCTACACCTTC. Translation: CASSQDLGTGGGYTF.

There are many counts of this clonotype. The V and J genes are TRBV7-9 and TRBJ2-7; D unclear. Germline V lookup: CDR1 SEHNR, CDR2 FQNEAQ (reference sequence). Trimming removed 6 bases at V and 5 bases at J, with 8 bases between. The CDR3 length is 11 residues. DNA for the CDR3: TGTGCCAGCAGTCGTTACCACGAGCAGTACTTC. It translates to CASSRYHEQYF.

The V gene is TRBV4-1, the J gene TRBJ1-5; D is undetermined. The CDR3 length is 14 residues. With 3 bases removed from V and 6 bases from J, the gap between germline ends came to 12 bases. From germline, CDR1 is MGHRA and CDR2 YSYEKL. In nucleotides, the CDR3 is TGCGCCAGCAGCCAGTCAGGAGGGTCTCAGCCCCAGCATTTT. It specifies CASSQSGGSQPQHF.

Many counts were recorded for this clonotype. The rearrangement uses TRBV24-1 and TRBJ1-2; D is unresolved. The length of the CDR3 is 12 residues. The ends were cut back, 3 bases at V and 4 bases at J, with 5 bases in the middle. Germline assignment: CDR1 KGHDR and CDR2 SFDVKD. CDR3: CATSDPFYGYTF. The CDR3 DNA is TGTGCCACCAGTGATCCCTTCTATGGCTACACCTTC.

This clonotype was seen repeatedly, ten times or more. CDR3 protein: CATSHPGTGEDEQYF. Written as DNA, the CDR3 is TGTGCCACCAGCCACCCCGGGACAGGGGAGGACGAGCAGTACTTC. The rearrangement uses TRBV24-1 and TRBJ2-7; 10 bases align to TRBD1. The CDR3 contains 15 residues. Trimming at V came to 7 bases and at J to 5 bases, leaving 10 bases not matched to a gene. Germline V gene data show CDR1 as KGHDR and CDR2 as SFDVKD.

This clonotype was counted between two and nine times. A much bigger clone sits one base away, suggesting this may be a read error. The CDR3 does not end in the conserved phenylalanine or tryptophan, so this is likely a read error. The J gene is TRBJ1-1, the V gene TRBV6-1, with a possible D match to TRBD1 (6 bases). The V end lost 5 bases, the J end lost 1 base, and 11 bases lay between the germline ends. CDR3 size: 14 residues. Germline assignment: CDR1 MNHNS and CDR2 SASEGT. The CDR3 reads CASSPDRRNTEAFS. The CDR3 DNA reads TGTGCCAGCAGTCCCGACAGGCGGAACACTGAAGCTTTCTCT.

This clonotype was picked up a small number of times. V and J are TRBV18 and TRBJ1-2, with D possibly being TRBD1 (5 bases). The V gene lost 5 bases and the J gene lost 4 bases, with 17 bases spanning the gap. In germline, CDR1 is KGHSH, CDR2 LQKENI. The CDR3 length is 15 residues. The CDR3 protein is CASSNGTPGGYGYTF. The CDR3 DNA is TGTGCCAGCTCAAACGGGACCCCCGGTGGCTATGGCTACACCTTC.

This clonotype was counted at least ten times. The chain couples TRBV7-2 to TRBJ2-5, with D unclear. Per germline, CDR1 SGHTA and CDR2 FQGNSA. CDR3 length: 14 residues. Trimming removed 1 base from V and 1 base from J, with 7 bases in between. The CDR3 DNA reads TGTGCCAGCAGCTTAGTCCCTGTCCAAGAGACCCAGTACTTC. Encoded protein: CASSLVPVQETQYF.

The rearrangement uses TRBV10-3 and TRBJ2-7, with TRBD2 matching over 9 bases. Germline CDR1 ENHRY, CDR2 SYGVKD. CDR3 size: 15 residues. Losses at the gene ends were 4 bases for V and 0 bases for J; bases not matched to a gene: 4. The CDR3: CAISVERGASYEQYF. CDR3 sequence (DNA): TGTGCCATCAGTGTGGAGCGGGGGGCCTCCTACGAGCAGTACTTC.